The 26 T cell receptor beta chains reported below all come from one sample, sequenced in a study of cytomegalovirus exposure and HLA in healthy donors. PCR was performed using 60 Vbeta and 13 Jbeta primers. Here immunoSEQ multiplex PCR was the method, and the copy in TCRdb shows in-frame clones only, minus some. This table has approximately 160,000 clones, over 70% appearing once. The sample taken for sequencing was PBMCs. Source of these receptors: a woman between 50 and 59 years old in good health and CMV-seropositive.

This clone has a single count. This rearrangement joins TRBV5-1 to TRBJ1-2; TRBD1 aligns across 10 bases. V shed 2 bases and J 6 bases; nucleotides not matched to a gene: 10. The germline V gene encodes CDR1 SGHRS and CDR2 YFSETQ. The CDR3 length is 16 residues. The CDR3 nucleotides read TGCGCCAGCAGCTTCTCCGGGACAGGGGATGGAGATGGCTACACCTTC. As protein: CASSFSGTGDGDGYTF.

The chain uses TRBV29-1 and TRBJ1-1, with D possibly being TRBD1 (5 bases). The ends were cut back, 6 bases at V and 0 bases at J, with 14 bases in the middle. Germline V gene lookup returns CDR1 SQVTM and CDR2 ANQGSEA. The CDR3 is 14 residues long. The CDR3 DNA is TGCAGCGTCCCGGGCGGGGGAATGAACACTGAAGCTTTCTTT. This codes for CSVPGGGMNTEAFF.

The chain carries TRBV21-1 and TRBJ2-6; TRBD1, the table's D call, was not compared with the DNA. TRBV21-1 is shown as a pseudogene. This CDR3 has 17 amino acids. Here the CDR3 DNA reads TGTGCCAGCAGCAGTAGGCCAGGGGTCTCTGGGGCCAACGTCCTGACTTTC. Its translation: CASSSRPGVSGANVLTF.

This clone has a handful of counts. V usage is TRBV14 and J usage is TRBJ1-2; the match to TRBD1 covers 8 bases. The CDR3 runs to 14 residues. Looked up from germline, CDR1 is SGHDN and CDR2 is FVKESK. The ends lost 1 base at V and 8 bases at J; junction bases unmatched: 6. DNA of the CDR3: TGTGCCAGCAGCCAAGGGACAGGGACTGCCGGCTACACCTTC. Its translation is CASSQGTGTAGYTF.

This clone was seen only once. The genes are TRBV9 and TRBJ1-2; D is undetermined. The CDR3 extends over 15 amino acids. V was pared by 3 bases and J by 3 bases, with 15 bases between. Per germline, CDR1 SGDLS and CDR2 YYNGEE. The CDR3: CASSANPDTDYGYTF. Here the CDR3 DNA reads TGTGCCAGCAGCGCAAACCCTGACACCGACTATGGCTACACCTTC. The whole variable domain, filled in from reference TRBV9 and TRBJ1-2, reads DSGVTQTPKHLITATGQRVTLRCSPRSGDLSVYWYQQSLDQGLQFLIQYYNGEERAKGNILERFSAQQFPDLHSELNLSSLELGDSALYFCASSANPDTDYGYTFGSGTRLTVV.

V is TRBV7-2 and J is TRBJ1-6; 7 nucleotides match TRBD1. CDR1 and CDR2 (germline): SGHTA, FQGNSA. V was clipped by 5 bases and J by 3 bases; unmatched bases: 1. The CDR3 sequence is 14 residues long. Written as DNA, the CDR3 is TGTGCCAGCAGCCGGGACAGCTATAATTCACCCCTCCACTTT. Translating it yields CASSRDSYNSPLHF.

This clone was seen only a few times. This chain links TRBV9 with TRBJ2-2; the match to TRBD1 covers 8 bases. This CDR3 has 17 amino acids. CDR1 SGDLS and CDR2 YYNGEE come from the germline V gene. With 4 bases clipped from V and 2 bases from J, the junction kept 10 bases outside the gene matches. Written as DNA, the CDR3 is TGTGCCAGCAGCCCGTCTCCGGACAGGGCTAACACCGGGGAGCTGTTTTTT. Translated, it gives CASSPSPDRANTGELFF. The full variable domain, with the rest looked up from reference TRBV9 and TRBJ2-2, is DSGVTQTPKHLITATGQRVTLRCSPRSGDLSVYWYQQSLDQGLQFLIQYYNGEERAKGNILERFSAQQFPDLHSELNLSSLELGDSALYFCASSPSPDRANTGELFFGEGSRLTVL.

The chain links TRBV10-3 to TRBJ2-2; D is perhaps TRBD1 (6 bases). In germline, CDR1 is ENHRY, CDR2 SYGVKD. Trimming left V 8 bases short and J 4 bases short, with 14 bases between. The CDR3 has 14 residues. The CDR3 DNA is TGTGCCATCGTCGCCCAGGGGAGCACCGGGGAGCTGTTTTTT. Translating it yields CAIVAQGSTGELFF.

A word on this clone: At one end, the junction sequence differs from germline, possibly due to a read error. The rearrangement uses TRBV7-7 and TRBJ1-1; D unresolved. Germline lookup yields CDR1 SSHAT and CDR2 FNYEAQ (reference sequence). The CDR3 covers 13 residues. Here the CDR3 reads CASSLDSNTEAFF. DNA of the CDR3: TGTGCTAGCAGCTTAGACTCGAACACTGAAGCTTTCTTT.

This clone has just one count. The gene calls are TRBV7-9 and TRBJ2-7; 9 bases map to TRBD1. Germline trimming cut 4 bases from V and 4 bases from J; bases unmatched to any gene: 8. CDR1 is SEHNR and CDR2 is FQNEAQ in the germline V gene (reference sequence). The CDR3 has 15 amino acids. This CDR3 is CASSSTRDREYEQYF. CDR3 DNA sequence: TGTGCCAGCAGCTCGACCCGGGACAGGGAATACGAGCAGTACTTC.

The chain recombines TRBV2 with TRBJ1-2, with 9 positions matching TRBD1. This CDR3 spans 11 amino acids. J was trimmed by 5 bases and V by 10 bases; bases with no gene match: 2. Germline loops: CDR1 SNHLY, CDR2 FYNNEI. CDR3 nucleotides: TGTGCCAACGGGACAGGGTATGGCTACACCTTC. Translation gives CANGTGYGYTF.

The chain combines TRBV28 with TRBJ2-1, with TRBD2 as a possible D gene (5 bases). The CDR3 length is 16 residues. The V gene lost 5 bases and the J gene lost 0 bases, with 14 bases spanning the gap. From germline, CDR1 is MDHEN and CDR2 SYDVKM. The CDR3 nucleotides are TGTGCCAGCAGTCCCTGGGCAGCGGACTCCTACAATGAGCAGTTCTTC. The encoded protein is CASSPWAADSYNEQFF.

This chain uses TRBV2 with TRBJ2-1; weak D call: TRBD2 (6 bases). V dropped 5 bases and J dropped 9 bases, with 20 bases sitting between them. CDR1 SNHLY and CDR2 FYNNEI come from the germline V gene. This CDR3 has 15 amino acids. As DNA, the CDR3 is TGTGCCAGCAGTCTCGGGACTCTAGGGGTCGGTGAGCAGTTCTTC. Translating it yields CASSLGTLGVGEQFF.

The CDR3 sequence is CASSLAGSEQYF. DNA of the CDR3: TGTGCCAGCAGCTTGGCCGGGAGCGAGCAGTACTTC. The chain carries TRBV5-6 and TRBJ2-7; weak D call: TRBD2 (6 bases). V was cut by 0 bases and J by 6 bases, with 7 bases left in between. This CDR3 region has 12 residues. The germline CDR1 and CDR2 sequences are SGHDT and YYEEEE.

This chain links TRBV7-8 with TRBJ2-1; 8 positions agree with TRBD1. Trimming at V came to 2 bases and at J to 10 bases, leaving 7 bases not matched to a gene. Germline CDR1 reads SGHVS; CDR2 reads FQNEAQ. This CDR3 spans 14 amino acids. CDR3 nucleotides: TGTGCCAGCAGCTTACCGGGACAGGCAAAGGAGCAGTTCTTC. Its translation: CASSLPGQAKEQFF.

The V call is TRBV7-2, the J call TRBJ2-3, with 7 nucleotides matching TRBD2. V shed 3 bases and J 6 bases; nucleotides not matched to a gene: 6. The V gene's germline CDR1 is SGHTA and CDR2 FQGNSA. The CDR3 spans 14 residues. The DNA for the CDR3 is TGTGCCAGCAGCTTTCAGTGGGGAGGGGATACGCAGTATTTT. Protein sequence: CASSFQWGGDTQYF.

The count of this clone is one. The CDR3, as DNA: TGTGCCAGCAGCAAAGGAGGCTGGGGACAGCTGAACACTGAAGCTTTCTTT. Its protein product is CASSKGGWGQLNTEAFF. The chain combines TRBV21-1 with TRBJ1-1; no check of the table's D call, TRBD1, against the DNA was made. TRBV21-1 is given as a pseudogene. The CDR3 totals 17 residues.

The chain employs TRBV2 and TRBJ1-5, with D hard to call. Per the germline V gene, CDR1 is SNHLY and CDR2 is FYNNEI. V lost 8 bases, J lost 4 bases, and 9 bases lay in between. This CDR3 has 12 residues. This CDR3 is CASQPGNQPQHF. As DNA, the CDR3 is TGTGCCAGCCAGCCAGGTAATCAGCCCCAGCATTTT. The entire variable domain, with the rest obtained from reference TRBV2 and TRBJ1-5, is as follows: EPEVTQTPSHQVTQMGQEVILRCVPISNHLYFYWYRQILGQKVEFLVSFYNNEISEKSEIFDDQFSVERPDGSNFTLKIRSTKLEDSAMYFCASQPGNQPQHFGDGTRLSIL.

The gene calls are TRBV5-4 and TRBJ1-1, with D possibly TRBD1 on 5 matching bases. Germline V gene lookup returns CDR1 SGHNT and CDR2 YYREEE (reference sequence). This CDR3 region has 16 residues. V was pared by 0 bases and J by 0 bases, with 12 bases between. The CDR3 DNA is TGTGCCAGCAGCTTGGGGGGCGGGATGATGAACACTGAAGCTTTCTTT. This gives the protein CASSLGGGMMNTEAFF.

The rearrangement links TRBV1 to TRBJ2-3; TRBD2 is the table's D call and was not checked against the DNA. TRBV1 is a listed pseudogene. The CDR3 has 17 amino acids. CDR3 nucleotide sequence: TGCACCAGCAGCCAACGGGGGATCGCGGGGGGCACAGATACGCAGTATTTT. Encoded protein: CTSSQRGIAGGTDTQYF.

This chain links TRBV7-2 with TRBJ2-1, with TRBD2 matching 7 bases. V was clipped by 7 bases and J by 8 bases; unmatched bases: 11. Germline V lookup: CDR1 SGHTA, CDR2 FQGNSA. The CDR3 contains 14 residues. CDR3 bases: TGTGCCAGCATCCCTCATGGGGGGAGGGATGAGCAGTTCTTC. Translated, it gives CASIPHGGRDEQFF.

This rearrangement joins TRBV28 to TRBJ2-3; TRBD2 agrees at 9 bases. Germline values: CDR1 MDHEN, CDR2 SYDVKM. Unmatched junction bases numbered 8, after V lost 1 base and J lost 6 bases. The CDR3 extends over 16 amino acids. The DNA for the CDR3 is TGTGCCAGCAGTTTATATAGCGGGAGTATGGAGGATACGCAGTATTTT. Translated: CASSLYSGSMEDTQYF.

The rearrangement links TRBV5-4 to TRBJ2-1; D unclear. CDR1 is SGHNT and CDR2 is YYREEE in the germline V gene (reference sequence). The CDR3 is 16 amino acids. V shed 3 bases and J shed 1 base, with 14 bases lying between them. The CDR3 region is CASSSSVLASYNEQFF. The CDR3 bases are TGTGCCAGCAGCTCCAGCGTTCTCGCATCCTACAATGAGCAGTTCTTC.

The chain recombines TRBV5-8 with TRBJ1-2; 12 bases are shared with TRBD1. Per the germline V gene, CDR1 is SGHTS and CDR2 is YDEGEE. The CDR3 is 17 amino acids. With V trimmed by 1 base and J by 8 bases, 12 bases remained unmatched. CDR3 protein: CASSLNPRDRGRRGYTF. CDR3 nucleotide sequence: TGTGCCAGCAGCTTGAATCCCCGGGACAGGGGGCGGCGGGGCTACACCTTC.

The V and J genes are TRBV18 and TRBJ1-1; D gene ambiguous. The CDR3 sequence is 15 residues long. V was clipped by 4 bases and J by 1 base, with 13 bases between them. Germline V lookup: CDR1 KGHSH, CDR2 LQKENI. CDR3 in DNA: TGTGCCAGCTCACTAACTATTATCCCGAACACTGAAGCTTTCTTT. Translation gives CASSLTIIPNTEAFF.

The V gene is TRBV4-3, the J gene TRBJ2-7; no definite D call. The CDR3 is 15 residues long. V was pared by 1 base and J by 3 bases, with 13 bases between. The germline CDR1 and CDR2 sequences are LGHNA and YSLEER. CDR3 sequence (DNA): TGCGCCAGCAGCCAAGGGGCTGCTGTACGCTACGAGCAGTACTTC. The encoded protein is CASSQGAAVRYEQYF.